The 20 T cell receptor beta chains below all came from one sample that was sequenced in a study of identical twins. TCRdb redid the calling of the 5' RACE reads with MiXCR, one entry per CDR3 protein. The repertoire holds about 570,000 distinct CDR3 sequences, with 9.5% to 10% as singletons. The data were also submitted as part of a second study, on yellow fever vaccine responses in identical twins.

Sequencing input: PBMCs. All receptors come from a woman under 30 in good health.

The chain couples TRBV7-6 to TRBJ2-5; D is ambiguous. The germline V gene has CDR1 SGHVS and CDR2 FNYEAQ. V shed 0 bases and J shed 5 bases, with 16 bases lying between them. The CDR3 is 16 residues long. Written as DNA, the CDR3 is TGTGCCAGCAGCTTAGCTTCAGTAGGCGGTGGGGAGACCCAGTACTTC. Translation: CASSLASVGGGETQYF.

V gene TRBV12-3 or TRBV12-4 combines with J gene TRBJ2-3, with D uncertain. V dropped 0 bases and J dropped 4 bases, with 8 bases sitting between them. The CDR3 loop spans 14 amino acids. The CDR3 region has the DNA TGTGCCAGCAGTTTAGCTAGCTCCCCAGATACGCAGTATTTT. The encoded protein is CASSLASSPDTQYF.

This clonotype was found many times. The chain uses TRBV7-2 and TRBJ2-1; D uncertain. The CDR3 has 17 amino acids. V lost 5 bases and J 0 bases, leaving 17 bases between the germline ends. Germline V lookup: CDR1 SGHTA, CDR2 FQGNSA. Written as DNA, the CDR3 is TGTGCCAGCAGCCCGCCTGGGCGGACGAGCTCCTACAATGAGCAGTTCTTC. Translating gives CASSPPGRTSSYNEQFF. The full variable domain, rest sourced from reference TRBV7-2 and TRBJ2-1, is GAGVSQSPSNKVTEKGKDVELRCDPISGHTALYWYRQSLGQGLEFLIYFQGNSAPDKSGLPSDRFSAERTGGSVSTLTIQRTQQEDSAVYLCASSPPGRTSSYNEQFFGPGTRLTVL.

This clonotype was picked up a small number of times. This chain joins TRBV14 and TRBJ2-5, with D perhaps matching TRBD1 (5 bases). CDR3 length equals 15 residues. Germline V gene lookup returns CDR1 SGHDN and CDR2 FVKESK. Trimming cost V 4 bases and J 2 bases, with 14 bases left between them. Written as DNA, the CDR3 is TGTGCCAGCAGCCGGTGGGGCACCTCTCAAGAGACCCAGTACTTC. As protein: CASSRWGTSQETQYF. The variable domain in full, completed from reference TRBV14 and TRBJ2-5, reads EAGVTQFPSHSVIEKGQTVTLRCDPISGHDNLYWYRRVMGKEIKFLLHFVKESKQDESGMPNNRFLAERTGGTYSTLKVQPAELEDSGVYFCASSRWGTSQETQYFGPGTRLLVL.

The count of this clonotype is one. The chain recombines TRBV27 with TRBJ2-1; D is unclear. Trimming took 6 bases from V and 6 from J, leaving 9 bases between them. The CDR3 has 12 amino acids. Germline V CDR1 and CDR2: MNHEY, SMNVEV (reference sequence). The CDR3 DNA sequence: TGTGCCAGCAGCCGTTATTTCAATGAGCAGTTCTTC. Its translation: CASSRYFNEQFF.

The chain couples TRBV10-3 to TRBJ2-2; D might be TRBD1 or TRBD2, each matching 5 bases. Trimming took off 6 bases at V and 1 base at J, with 9 bases between the two ends. The CDR3 is 14 amino acids. The germline gives CDR1 ENHRY, CDR2 SYGVKD. In DNA, the CDR3 is TGTGCCATCAGCGGGGCCGAGAACACCGGGGAGCTGTTTTTT. Translation gives CAISGAENTGELFF.

This clonotype was seen only a few times. This chain connects TRBV2 to TRBJ2-3; D possibly matches TRBD1 or TRBD2 (5 bases each). V was trimmed by 6 bases and J by 6 bases, leaving 19 bases between them. CDR1 is SNHLY and CDR2 is FYNNEI in the germline V gene. CDR3 length: 15 amino acids. The CDR3 loop is CASRVGPLAWDTQYF. The CDR3 region has the DNA TGTGCCAGCAGGGTGGGACCTCTTGCCTGGGATACGCAGTATTTT.

There are many counts of this clonotype. The rearrangement uses TRBV6-1 and TRBJ2-1; D is perhaps TRBD1 (7 bases). Trimming stripped 4 bases from V and 0 bases from J, with 10 bases between. The germline gives CDR1 MNHNS, CDR2 SASEGT. The length of the CDR3 is 15 residues. The CDR3, as DNA: TGTGCCAGCAGTGGCGGGACAGACTCCTACAATGAGCAGTTCTTC. Protein product: CASSGGTDSYNEQFF.

This clonotype was seen more than once but under ten times. The chain couples TRBV6-1 to TRBJ1-5, with D possibly matching TRBD1 (6 bases). In germline, CDR1 is MNHNS, CDR2 SASEGT. The CDR3 has 14 residues. Trimming removed 6 bases from V and 6 bases from J, with 15 bases in between. Here the CDR3 DNA reads TGTGCCAGCAGACGACTGCGGGGGCGTCAGCCCCAGCATTTT. The encoded protein is CASRRLRGRQPQHF.

This clonotype was counted a few times. The gene calls are TRBV2 and TRBJ1-5; D might be TRBD1 (5 bases). The CDR3 has 12 amino acids. Per germline, CDR1 SNHLY and CDR2 FYNNEI. With 4 bases removed from V and 11 bases from J, the gap between germline ends came to 12 bases. CDR3 bases: TGTGCCAGCAGTGCGCAGGACATCTCCCAGCATTTT. Encoded protein: CASSAQDISQHF.

This clonotype turned up a few times. The V and J genes are TRBV5-1 and TRBJ2-5, with D hard to call. The CDR3 covers 16 residues. Trimming shortened V by 3 bases and J by 3 bases, and 18 bases separated the two germline ends. Germline V CDR1 and CDR2: SGHRS, YFSETQ. The CDR3 nucleotides are TGCGCCAGCAGCTCTCCCGCCGGGTCATGGGAAGAGACCCAGTACTTC. Protein: CASSSPAGSWEETQYF.

This clonotype was detected ten times or more. This chain connects TRBV5-1 to TRBJ2-5, with 13 bases that match TRBD2. There are 16 residues in the CDR3. Germline values: CDR1 SGHRS, CDR2 YFSETQ. J lost 4 bases, V lost 2 bases, and 5 bases had no gene match. The CDR3 sequence is CASSLLAGGRGETQYF. DNA of the CDR3: TGCGCCAGCAGCTTACTAGCGGGAGGGCGTGGAGAGACCCAGTACTTC.

The V gene is TRBV19, the J gene TRBJ2-2; 7 positions agree with TRBD1. Germline CDR1 reads LNHDA; CDR2 reads SQIVND (reference sequence). This CDR3 contains 14 residues. With 10 bases clipped from V and 5 bases from J, the junction kept 10 bases outside the gene matches. CDR3: CATRSRGSTGELFF. The CDR3 nucleotides are TGTGCCACAAGATCCAGGGGGAGTACCGGGGAGCTGTTTTTT.

This chain links TRBV4-1 with TRBJ2-1, with 8 positions matching TRBD2. This CDR3 spans 17 amino acids. Germline CDR1 MGHRA, CDR2 YSYEKL. V dropped 0 bases and J dropped 3; count of bases not matched to a gene: 7. In DNA, the CDR3 is TGCGCCAGCAGCCAAGATGAGGCTAGCGGGCTCTACAATGAGCAGTTCTTC. Translated, it gives CASSQDEASGLYNEQFF.

This clonotype was found many times. V is TRBV20-1 and J is TRBJ2-1; the D gene could be TRBD1 or TRBD2 (5 bases each). The CDR3 loop spans 13 amino acids. Trimming left V 8 bases short and J 6 bases short, with 17 bases between. CDR1 and CDR2 (germline): DFQATT, SNEGSKA (reference sequence). Written as DNA, the CDR3 is TGCAGTACGCAGACCGGGGCCATCAATGAGCAGTTCTTC. This sequence encodes CSTQTGAINEQFF.

The chain recombines TRBV20-1 with TRBJ2-7; D ambiguous. From germline, CDR1 is DFQATT and CDR2 SNEGSKA (reference sequence). Trimming shortened V by 2 bases and J by 5 bases, and 16 bases separated the two germline ends. The CDR3 runs 14 residues. The CDR3 reads CSARKQDPLDEQYF. CDR3 sequence (DNA): TGCAGTGCTAGAAAGCAGGACCCTTTGGACGAGCAGTACTTC.

This clonotype was seen a handful of times. The CDR3, as DNA: TGTGCCAGCAGCCAAGGACTGGCGTCTTCTAGCACAGATACGCAGTATTTT. It translates to CASSQGLASSSTDTQYF. This sequence joins TRBV4-2 and TRBJ2-3, with no clear D. The CDR3 has 17 residues. Germline CDR1 LGHNA, CDR2 YNFKEQ. V was trimmed by 1 base and J by 0 bases, leaving 14 bases between them.

In nucleotides, the CDR3 is TGTGCTTGGGGGATGACCTACGAGCAGTACTTC. As protein: CAWGMTYEQYF. The J gene is TRBJ2-7, the V gene TRBV30; D tentatively reads TRBD1 or TRBD2 (5 bases each). CDR3 length equals 11 residues. Germline V gene sequence: CDR1 GTSNPN, CDR2 SVGIG (reference sequence).

This clonotype was detected ten times or more. CDR3 sequence reads: CSAIGGTSGTEQFF. The CDR3 DNA follows: TGCAGTGCAATCGGCGGGACTAGCGGAACTGAGCAGTTCTTC. The rearrangement joins TRBV20-1 to TRBJ2-1; TRBD2 matches at 11 bases. Germline loops: CDR1 DFQATT, CDR2 SNEGSKA (reference sequence). The junction had 10 bases not matched to a gene; V was cut back by 6 bases and J by 9 bases. This CDR3 comprises 14 residues.

The chain uses TRBV5-1 and TRBJ2-3; D is possibly TRBD2 (7 bases). The CDR3 sequence is 16 residues long. With 4 bases removed from V and 3 bases from J, the gap between germline ends came to 18 bases. Looked up from germline, CDR1 is SGHRS and CDR2 is YFSETQ. The CDR3 DNA reads as TGCGCCAGCAGCCGTATGGGGGGGGCCGGTACAGATACGCAGTATTTT. Its protein product is CASSRMGGAGTDTQYF.